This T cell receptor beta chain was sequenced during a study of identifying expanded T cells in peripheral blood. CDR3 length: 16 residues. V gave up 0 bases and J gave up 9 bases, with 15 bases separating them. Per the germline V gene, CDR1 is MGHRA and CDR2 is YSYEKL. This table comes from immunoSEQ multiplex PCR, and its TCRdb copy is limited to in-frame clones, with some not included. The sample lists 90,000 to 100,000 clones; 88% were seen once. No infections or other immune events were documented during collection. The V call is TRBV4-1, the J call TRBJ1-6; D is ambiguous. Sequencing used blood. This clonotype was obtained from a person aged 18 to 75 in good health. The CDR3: CASSQEGWGSLSPLHF. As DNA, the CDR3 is TGCGCCAGCAGCCAAGAGGGCTGGGGATCCCTTTCACCCCTCCACTTT.